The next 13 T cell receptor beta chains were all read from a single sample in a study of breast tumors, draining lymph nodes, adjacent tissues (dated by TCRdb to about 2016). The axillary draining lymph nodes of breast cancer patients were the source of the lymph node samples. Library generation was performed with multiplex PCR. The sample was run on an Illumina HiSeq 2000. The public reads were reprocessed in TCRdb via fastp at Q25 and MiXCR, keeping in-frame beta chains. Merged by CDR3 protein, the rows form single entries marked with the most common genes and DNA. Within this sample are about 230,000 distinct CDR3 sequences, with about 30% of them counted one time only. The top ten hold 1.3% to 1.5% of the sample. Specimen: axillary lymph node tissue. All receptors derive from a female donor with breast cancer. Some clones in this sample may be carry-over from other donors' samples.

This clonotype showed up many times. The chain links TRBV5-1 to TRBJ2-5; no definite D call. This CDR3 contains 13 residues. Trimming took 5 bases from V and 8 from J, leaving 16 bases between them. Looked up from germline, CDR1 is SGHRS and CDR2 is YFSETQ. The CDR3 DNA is TGCGCCAGCAGTCCGAGGTTGATTGACACCCAGTACTTC. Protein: CASSPRLIDTQYF. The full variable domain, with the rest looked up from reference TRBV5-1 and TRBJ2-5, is KAGVTQTPRYLIKTRGQQVTLSCSPISGHRSVSWYQQTPGQGLQFLFEYFSETQRNKGNFPGRFSGRQFSNSRSEMNVSTLELGDSALYLCASSPRLIDTQYFGPGTRLLVL.

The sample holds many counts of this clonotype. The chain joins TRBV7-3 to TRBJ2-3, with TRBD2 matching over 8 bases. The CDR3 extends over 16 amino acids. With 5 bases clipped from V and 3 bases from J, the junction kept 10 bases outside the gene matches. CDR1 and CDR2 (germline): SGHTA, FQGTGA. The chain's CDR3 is CASSPISGSVTDTQYF. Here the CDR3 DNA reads TGTGCCAGCAGCCCCATCAGCGGGAGTGTTACAGATACGCAGTATTTT.

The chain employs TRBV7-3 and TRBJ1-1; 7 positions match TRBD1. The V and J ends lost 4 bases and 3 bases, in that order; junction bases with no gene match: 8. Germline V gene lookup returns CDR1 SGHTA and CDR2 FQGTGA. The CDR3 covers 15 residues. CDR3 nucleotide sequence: TGTGCCAGCAGCTCTGAGGGGGCGAGACACACTGAAGCTTTCTTT. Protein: CASSSEGARHTEAFF.

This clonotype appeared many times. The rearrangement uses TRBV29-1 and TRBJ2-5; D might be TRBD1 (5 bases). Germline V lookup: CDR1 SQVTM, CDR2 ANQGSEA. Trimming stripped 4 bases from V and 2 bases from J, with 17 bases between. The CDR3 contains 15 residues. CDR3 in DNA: TGCAGCGTTGGGTCTAGGGGCAGACCTCAAGAGACCCAGTACTTC. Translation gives CSVGSRGRPQETQYF.

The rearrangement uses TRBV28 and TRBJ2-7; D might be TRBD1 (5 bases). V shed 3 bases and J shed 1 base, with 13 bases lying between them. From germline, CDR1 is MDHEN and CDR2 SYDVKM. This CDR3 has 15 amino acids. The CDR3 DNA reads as TGTGCCAGCAGTTTGGGGCAGGGCGGATCCTACGAGCAGTACTTC. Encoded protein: CASSLGQGGSYEQYF. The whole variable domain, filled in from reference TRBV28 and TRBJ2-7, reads DVKVTQSSRYLVKRTGEKVFLECVQDMDHENMFWYRQDPGLGLRLIYFSYDVKMKEKGDIPEGYSVSREKKERFSLILESASTNQTSMYLCASSLGQGGSYEQYFGPGTRLTVT.

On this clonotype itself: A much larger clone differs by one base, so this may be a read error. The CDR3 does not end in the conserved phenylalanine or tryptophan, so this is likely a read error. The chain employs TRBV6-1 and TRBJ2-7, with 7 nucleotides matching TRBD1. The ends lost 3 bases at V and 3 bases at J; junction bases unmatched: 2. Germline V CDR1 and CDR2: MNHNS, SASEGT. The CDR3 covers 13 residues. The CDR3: CASSEGTDYEQYY. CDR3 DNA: TGTGCCAGCAGTGAGGGGACAGACTACGAGCAGTACTAC.

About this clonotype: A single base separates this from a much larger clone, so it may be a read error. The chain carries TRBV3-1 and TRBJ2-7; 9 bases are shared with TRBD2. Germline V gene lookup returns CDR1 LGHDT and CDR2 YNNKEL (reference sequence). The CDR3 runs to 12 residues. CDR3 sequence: CASSLAGDEQCF. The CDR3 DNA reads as TGTGCCAGCAGCCTAGCGGGAGACGAGCAGTGCTTC.

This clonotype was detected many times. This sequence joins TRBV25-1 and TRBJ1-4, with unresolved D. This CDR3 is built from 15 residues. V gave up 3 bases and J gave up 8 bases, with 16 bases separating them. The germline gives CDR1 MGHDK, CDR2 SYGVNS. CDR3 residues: CASSDLTGFREKLFF. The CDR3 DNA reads TGTGCCAGCAGTGACCTCACGGGGTTTAGGGAAAAACTGTTTTTT.

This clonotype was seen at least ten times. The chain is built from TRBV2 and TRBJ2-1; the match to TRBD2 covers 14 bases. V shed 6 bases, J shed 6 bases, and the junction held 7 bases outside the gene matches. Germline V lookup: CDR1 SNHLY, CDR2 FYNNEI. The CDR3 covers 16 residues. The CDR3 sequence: CASRHRLAGGLNEQFF. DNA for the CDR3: TGTGCCAGCAGGCATAGACTAGCGGGAGGGCTCAATGAGCAGTTCTTC.

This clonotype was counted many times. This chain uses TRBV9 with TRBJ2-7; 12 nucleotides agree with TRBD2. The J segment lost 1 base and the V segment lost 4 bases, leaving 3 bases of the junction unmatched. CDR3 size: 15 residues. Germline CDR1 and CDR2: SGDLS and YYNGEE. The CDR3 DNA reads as TGTGCCAGCAGCCCAGGACTAGCGGGGTCCTACGAGCAGTACTTC. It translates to CASSPGLAGSYEQYF.

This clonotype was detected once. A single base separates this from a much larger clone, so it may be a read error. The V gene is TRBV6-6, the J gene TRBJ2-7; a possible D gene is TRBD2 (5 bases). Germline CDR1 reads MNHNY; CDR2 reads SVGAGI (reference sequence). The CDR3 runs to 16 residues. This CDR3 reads CASSHSGRLYSHEQYF. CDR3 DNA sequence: TGTGCCAGCAGTCACTCGGGAAGGCTCTACTCCCACGAGCAGTACTTC.

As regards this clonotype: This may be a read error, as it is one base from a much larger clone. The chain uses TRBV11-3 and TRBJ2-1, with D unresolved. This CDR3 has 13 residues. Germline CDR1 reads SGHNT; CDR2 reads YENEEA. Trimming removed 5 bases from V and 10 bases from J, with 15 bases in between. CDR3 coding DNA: TGTGCCAGCAGCAGCGCGGCCCGGGCGGAGCAGTTCTTC. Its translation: CASSSAARAEQFF.

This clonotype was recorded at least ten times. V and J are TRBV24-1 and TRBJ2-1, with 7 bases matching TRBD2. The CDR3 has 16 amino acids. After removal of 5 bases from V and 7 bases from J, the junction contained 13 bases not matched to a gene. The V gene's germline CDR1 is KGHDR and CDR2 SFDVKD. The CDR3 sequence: CATSASGAGSGNEQFF. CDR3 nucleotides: TGTGCCACCAGTGCTTCAGGAGCGGGAAGCGGAAATGAGCAGTTCTTC.